The sequence of this TCR beta chain was determined in a study of T cell responses to AZD1222 COVID-19 vaccine (TCRdb year 2021). For context, the study as a whole: AZD1222 recipients given second doses at about 4 weeks or at about 12 weeks were pooled, since spike-specific TCR depth and breadth were not found to differ between the two schedules. Trial participants were enrolled by age into subgroups of 18-55, 56-69 and 70-plus years, and around 150, 28 and 57 TCR-sequenced participants, respectively, were included in these subgroups. TCR sequencing covered some 240 trial participants: 207 given two doses of AZD1222 and 26 given two doses of MenACWY control vaccine.

The paper's findings and limits, for the study overall: CD4 TCRs associated with the vaccine covered the entire spike protein, and the dominant responses were in regions 160-218 and 743-854. Epitopes outside the regions mutated in the B.1.351 and B.1.1.7 variants were reportedly recognized by nearly half of the unique spike-specific TCRs. Conclusions about previously exposed vaccinees were limited because only a handful of AZD1222 recipients were SARS-CoV-2 seropositive at baseline. After two AZD1222 doses, spike-specific TCR breadth and depth were significantly higher than at day 0 and than in MenACWY recipients. Participants were mostly white British, with more females than males. The authors suggested clonal diversity may have been underestimated. The 56-69-year group was small, and its depth increase did not reach significance, likely because of low power. Because no day 14 peak-response samples were available, the repertoires could be characterized only after the peak T cell response.

This specimen's time point label, interpreted: baseline before first vaccination. Vaccinee samples came from UK trials COV001 and COV002, including a single-blind randomized controlled phase 2/3 trial of AZD1222 (ChAdOx1 nCoV-19) in healthy adults. Trial participant PBMC samples were collected at day 0 and day 28 after the second dose for TCRbeta chain sequencing. Notes on this clone: Which antigen it targets is not known. No base qualities exist here, and no much larger clone lies one base off it.

The CDR3 regions of human TCRbeta chains were subjected to immunosequencing. As for the authors' bioinformatics: Repertoire TCRs were matched against a reference library of SARS-CoV-2-specific TCRs generated with the MIRA antigen-specificity platform. Breadth was defined as the fraction of unique TCRs that were SARS-CoV-2-associated, and depth was defined as the fraction of total T cells that were SARS-CoV-2-associated. Using the MIRA data, each spike-specific TCR was mapped to the spike region that the TCR reacts to and placed in a CD4 or CD8 class. Log10-transformed breadth and depth values were compared by one-way ANOVA with Sidak's multiple comparisons tests. The source is immuneACCESS, and TCRdb retained only in-frame sequences with V and J called. Part of the clones is not carried over; for the studies checked, unresolved V genes explain less than half of this, and the remainder is unexplained. V, J and clone size are those of that table, while D and trimming were read from the DNA. This sample has about 110,000 clones in its table, and approximately 96% of those were observed once. Under 2.5% of the sample is held by the ten biggest clonotypes.

V loses 1 base at its end and J loses 5 bases; junction bases beyond the gene matches: 8. Including cysteine and phenylalanine, the CDR3 has 16 amino acids. CDR3 DNA only is kept here, 48 bases in frame from base 1. Based on the germline V gene, the CDR1 and CDR2 sequences are SGHNT and YENEEA. This clonotype was obtained from an adult in good health. This sample comprised peripheral blood, obtained on day 0 of AZD1222 vaccination. The V gene is TRBV11-3 and the J gene is TRBJ2-7, and 10 bases in between align with TRBD2. The CDR3 is CASSLGASGGIHEQYF. The DNA is TGTGCCAGCAGCTTAGGGGCTAGCGGGGGTATCCACGAGCAGTACTTC. Extended through the reference TRBV11-3 and TRBJ2-7 proteins, this CDR3 yields the full variable domain: EAGVVQSPRYKIIEKKQPVAFWCNPISGHNTLYWYLQNLGQGPELLIRYENEEAVDDSQLPKDRFSAERLKGVDSTLKIQPAELGDSAVYLCASSLGASGGIHEQYFGPGTRLTVT.